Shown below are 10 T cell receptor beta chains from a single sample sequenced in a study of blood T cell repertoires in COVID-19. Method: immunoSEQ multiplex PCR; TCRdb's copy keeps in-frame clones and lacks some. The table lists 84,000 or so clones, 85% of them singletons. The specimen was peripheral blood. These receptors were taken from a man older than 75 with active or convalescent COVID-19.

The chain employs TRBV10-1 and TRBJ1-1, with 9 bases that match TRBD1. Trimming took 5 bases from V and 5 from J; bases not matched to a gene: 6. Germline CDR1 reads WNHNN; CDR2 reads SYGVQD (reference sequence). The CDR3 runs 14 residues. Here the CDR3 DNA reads TGCGCCAGCAGTCCCGGGACAGGGAGGACTGAAGCTTTCTTT. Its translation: CASSPGTGRTEAFF.

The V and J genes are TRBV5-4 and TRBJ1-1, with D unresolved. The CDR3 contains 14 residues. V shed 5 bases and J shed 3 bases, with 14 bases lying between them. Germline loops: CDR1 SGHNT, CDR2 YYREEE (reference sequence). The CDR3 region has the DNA TGTGCCAGCAGTGGAGACCGAGGAGACACTGAAGCTTTCTTT. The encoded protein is CASSGDRGDTEAFF.

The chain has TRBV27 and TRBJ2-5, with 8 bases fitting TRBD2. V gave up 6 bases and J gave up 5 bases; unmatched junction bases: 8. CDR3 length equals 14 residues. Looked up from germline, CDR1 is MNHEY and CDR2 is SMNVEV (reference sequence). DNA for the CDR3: TGTGCCAGCAGGCGTAGCGGGGAGCGGGAGACCCAGTACTTC. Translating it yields CASRRSGERETQYF.

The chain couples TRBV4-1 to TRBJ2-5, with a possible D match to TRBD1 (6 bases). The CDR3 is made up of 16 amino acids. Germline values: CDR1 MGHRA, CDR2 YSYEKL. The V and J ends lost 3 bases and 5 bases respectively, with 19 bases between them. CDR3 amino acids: CASSHPPGQNQETQYF. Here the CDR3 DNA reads TGCGCCAGCAGCCATCCTCCCGGACAGAATCAGGAGACCCAGTACTTC.

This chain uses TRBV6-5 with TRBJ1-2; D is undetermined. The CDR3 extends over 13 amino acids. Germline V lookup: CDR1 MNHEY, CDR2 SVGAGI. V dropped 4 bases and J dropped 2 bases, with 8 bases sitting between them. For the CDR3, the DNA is TGTGCCAGCAGTTCGCCAGCGAACTATGGCTACACCTTC. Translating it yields CASSSPANYGYTF.

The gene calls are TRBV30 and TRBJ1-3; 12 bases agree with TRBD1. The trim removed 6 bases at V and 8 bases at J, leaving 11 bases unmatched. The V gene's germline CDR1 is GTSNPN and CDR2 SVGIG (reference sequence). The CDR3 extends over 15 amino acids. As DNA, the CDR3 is TGTGCCTGTAACTCCGGGACAGGGGGCGCGGACACCATATATTTT. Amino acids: CACNSGTGGADTIYF.

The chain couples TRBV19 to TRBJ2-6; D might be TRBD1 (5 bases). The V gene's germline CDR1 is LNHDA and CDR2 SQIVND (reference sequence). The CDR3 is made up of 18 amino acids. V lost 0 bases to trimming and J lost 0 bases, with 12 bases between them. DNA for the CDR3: TGTGCCAGTAGTATAGATCAGGGCGCGAACTCTGGGGCCAACGTCCTGACTTTC. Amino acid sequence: CASSIDQGANSGANVLTF.

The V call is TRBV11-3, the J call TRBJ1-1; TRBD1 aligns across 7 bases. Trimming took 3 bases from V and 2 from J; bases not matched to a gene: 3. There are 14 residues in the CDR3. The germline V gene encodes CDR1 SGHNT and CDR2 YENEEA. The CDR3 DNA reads TGTGCCAGCAGCTTTCAGGGGGGAAACACTGAAGCTTTCTTT. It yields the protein CASSFQGGNTEAFF.

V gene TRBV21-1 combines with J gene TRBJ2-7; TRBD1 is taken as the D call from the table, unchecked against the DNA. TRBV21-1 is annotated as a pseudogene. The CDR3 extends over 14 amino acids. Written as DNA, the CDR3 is TGTGCCAGCAGCAAAGAGAGGGGGCGGGGAGAGCAGTACGTC. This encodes CASSKERGRGEQYV.

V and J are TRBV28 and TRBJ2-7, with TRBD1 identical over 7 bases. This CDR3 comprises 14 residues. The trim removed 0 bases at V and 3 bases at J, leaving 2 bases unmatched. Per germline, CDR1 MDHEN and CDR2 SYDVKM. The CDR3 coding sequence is TGTGCCAGCAGTTTATGGGGACAGCACTACGAGCAGTACGTC. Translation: CASSLWGQHYEQYV.